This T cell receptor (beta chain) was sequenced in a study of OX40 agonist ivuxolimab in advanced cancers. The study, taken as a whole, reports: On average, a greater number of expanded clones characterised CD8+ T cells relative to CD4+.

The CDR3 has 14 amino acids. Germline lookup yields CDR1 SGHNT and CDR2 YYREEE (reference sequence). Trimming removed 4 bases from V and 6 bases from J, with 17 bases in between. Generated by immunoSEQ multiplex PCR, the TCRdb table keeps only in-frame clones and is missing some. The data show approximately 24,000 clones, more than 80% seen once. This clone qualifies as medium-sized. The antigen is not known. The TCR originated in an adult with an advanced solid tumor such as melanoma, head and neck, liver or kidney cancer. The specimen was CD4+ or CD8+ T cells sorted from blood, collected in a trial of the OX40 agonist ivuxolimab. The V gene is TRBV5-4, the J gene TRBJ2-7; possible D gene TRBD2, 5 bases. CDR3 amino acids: CASSPEGLEGEQYF. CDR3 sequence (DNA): TGTGCCAGCAGCCCGGAAGGCCTAGAGGGCGAGCAGTACTTC.